Here is one TCR beta chain with its context. Antigen unknown. The data were taken from a study of T cell responses to AZD1222 COVID-19 vaccine. In the study overall: Both about-4-week and about-12-week second-dose recipients were combined.

The CDR3 contains 17 residues. Germline V gene sequence: CDR1 LGHDT, CDR2 YNNKEL (reference sequence). V was clipped by 7 bases and J by 5 bases; unmatched bases: 18. Sequenced by immunoSEQ multiplex PCR; TCRdb stores in-frame clones only, minus some. The data hold approximately 100,000 clones, with about 94% observed a single time. Whole-study findings and limits: In a largely white British group with more females than males, clonal diversity was possibly underestimated. Reportedly, close to half of spike-specific TCRs are directed against unmutated variant regions.

The receptor's source is an adult in good health. V and J are TRBV3-1 (or the pseudogene TRBV3-2) and TRBJ1-1, with 8 positions matching TRBD1. Sequencing used peripheral blood, obtained on day 0 of AZD1222 vaccination. The CDR3 DNA follows: TGTGCCAGCACCAAAAATCCATACAGGGGGTTTATGACTGAAGCTTTCTTT. Its protein product is CASTKNPYRGFMTEAFF.